A single sample is the source of the 18 T cell receptor beta chains below, sequenced in a study of blood T cell repertoires in COVID-19. This table comes from immunoSEQ multiplex PCR, and its TCRdb copy is limited to in-frame clones, with some not included. This table has approximately 25,000 clones, 70% to 85% appearing once. The specimen sequenced was peripheral blood. These receptor sequences come from a woman at least 80 years old with acute or convalescent COVID-19.

The chain is built from TRBV6-5 and TRBJ2-7; 10 bases line up with TRBD2. From germline, CDR1 is MNHEY and CDR2 SVGAGI. The CDR3 extends over 11 amino acids. This chain's CDR3 is CGLAGDYEQYF. In DNA, the CDR3 is TGTGGGCTAGCGGGGGACTACGAGCAGTACTTC.

This clone was found once. The chain carries TRBV28 and TRBJ1-2, with 9 bases matching TRBD1. The CDR3 loop spans 14 amino acids. V shed 4 bases and J 5 bases; nucleotides not matched to a gene: 5. CDR1 MDHEN and CDR2 SYDVKM come from the germline V gene. The CDR3 protein is CASSSGTGRYGYTF. The CDR3 DNA reads as TGTGCCAGCAGTTCCGGGACAGGGAGGTATGGCTACACCTTC.

This clone is termed medium-sized. The rearrangement joins TRBV6-1 to TRBJ1-2, with 8 bases aligning to TRBD1. Germline V gives CDR1 MNHNS, CDR2 SASEGT. This CDR3 is built from 15 residues. After removal of 2 bases from V and 8 bases from J, the junction contained 10 bases not matched to a gene. CDR3 in DNA: TGTGCCAGCAGTGAAAATCGGGGCAGGGGGCCAGGCTACACCTTC. This sequence encodes CASSENRGRGPGYTF.

This clone was counted only a few times. The chain recombines TRBV7-2 with TRBJ1-5, with unresolved D. Germline CDR1 reads SGHTA; CDR2 reads FQGNSA. The CDR3 spans 15 residues. Trimming stripped 8 bases from V and 0 bases from J, with 14 bases between. The DNA of the CDR3 is TGTGCCAGCGCCCAACACCATTCTAGCAATCAGCCCCAGCATTTT. Translation: CASAQHHSSNQPQHF.

This chain uses TRBV19 with TRBJ1-4; D is uncertain. The CDR3 consists of 14 residues. V lost 1 base and J lost 7, with 10 bases in between. Germline CDR1 is LNHDA and CDR2 is SQIVND (reference sequence). The CDR3, as DNA: TGTGCCAGTAGTATAGCGGGGAGAGGTGAAAAACTGTTTTTT. It yields the protein CASSIAGRGEKLFF.

This chain uses TRBV15 with TRBJ2-4, with 11 bases that match TRBD1. Looked up from germline, CDR1 is LNHNV and CDR2 is YYDKDF (reference sequence). V trimming: 0 bases; J trimming: 1 base; junction bases outside the gene matches: 2. The CDR3 covers 17 residues. The CDR3 nucleotides are TGTGCCACCAGCAGAGAAGGACAGGGGGCGGCCAAAAACATTCAGTACTTC. It specifies CATSREGQGAAKNIQYF.

This clone was observed a handful of times. The chain recombines TRBV29-1 with TRBJ1-1, with 8 bases aligning to TRBD1. The CDR3 is 13 residues long. J gave up 0 bases and V 7 bases, and 4 bases lay outside the gene matches. Germline V CDR1 and CDR2: SQVTM, ANQGSEA. The CDR3 protein is CSARQGMNTEAFF. As DNA, the CDR3 is TGCAGCGCTAGACAGGGGATGAACACTGAAGCTTTCTTT. The complete variable domain, with remaining parts taken from reference TRBV29-1 and TRBJ1-1, reads SAVISQKPSRDICQRGTSLTIQCQVDSQVTMMFWYRQQPGQSLTLIATANQGSEATYESGFVIDKFPISRPNLTFSTLTVSNMSPEDSSIYLCSARQGMNTEAFFGQGTRLTVV.

The chain joins TRBV15 to TRBJ1-2, with D possibly TRBD1 on 6 matching bases. Trimming stripped 0 bases from V and 3 bases from J, with 8 bases between. This CDR3 is built from 14 residues. The V gene's germline CDR1 is LNHNV and CDR2 YYDKDF (reference sequence). The CDR3 protein is CATSREGADYGYTF. CDR3 coding DNA: TGTGCCACCAGCAGAGAGGGGGCAGACTATGGCTACACCTTC.

The gene calls are TRBV24-1 and TRBJ2-3; 7 bases are a match to TRBD2. Germline CDR1 is KGHDR and CDR2 is SFDVKD. The CDR3 spans 12 residues. J was trimmed by 11 bases and V by 2 bases; bases with no gene match: 3. CDR3 DNA sequence: TGTGCCACCAGTGATTCTAGCGGTCTGCAGTATTTT. Translation gives CATSDSSGLQYF.

V is TRBV7-9 and J is TRBJ2-2; D uncertain. The germline CDR1 and CDR2 sequences are SEHNR and FQNEAQ (reference sequence). V shed 5 bases and J shed 5 bases, with 3 bases lying between them. This CDR3 is 11 amino acids long. The CDR3 reads CASSPTGELFF. CDR3 nucleotide sequence: TGTGCCAGCAGCCCTACCGGGGAGCTGTTTTTT.

A single count supports this clone. The chain's CDR3 is CASSRQGSYNSPLHF. CDR3 coding DNA: TGTGCCAGCAGCCGACAGGGTTCCTATAATTCACCCCTCCACTTT. This sequence joins TRBV28 and TRBJ1-6; 7 bases are a match to TRBD1. Germline V gives CDR1 MDHEN, CDR2 SYDVKM. The length of the CDR3 is 15 residues. The V segment lost 6 bases and the J segment 1 base; nucleotides outside the gene matches: 3.

The CDR3 here is CASRPGQGSTEAFF. The CDR3 DNA sequence: TGTGCCAGCAGGCCCGGACAGGGAAGCACTGAAGCTTTCTTT. The gene calls are TRBV28 and TRBJ1-1, with 8 bases aligning to TRBD1. The germline V gene encodes CDR1 MDHEN and CDR2 SYDVKM. The CDR3 spans 14 residues. V shed 6 bases, J shed 4 bases, and the junction held 7 bases outside the gene matches.

A single count supports this clone. This chain connects TRBV18 to TRBJ2-3; 9 nucleotides line up with TRBD2. CDR1 KGHSH and CDR2 LQKENI come from the germline V gene. CDR3 length equals 16 residues. The J segment lost 2 bases and the V segment lost 1 base, leaving 4 bases of the junction unmatched. CDR3 in DNA: TGTGCCAGCTCACCACTAGCGGGAGAAGTCACAGATACGCAGTATTTT. Translating it yields CASSPLAGEVTDTQYF.

The CDR3 DNA follows: TGTGCCAGCAGCCCGGCGGGTAGCAATCAGCCCCAGCATTTT. Translating gives CASSPAGSNQPQHF. The rearrangement links TRBV11-2 to TRBJ1-5; no definite D call. CDR1 SGHAT and CDR2 FQNNGV come from the germline V gene. The CDR3 contains 14 residues. V was pared by 5 bases and J by 0 bases, with 8 bases between. Based on the CDR3 plus reference TRBV11-2 and TRBJ1-5, the full variable domain is EAGVAQSPRYKIIEKRQSVAFWCNPISGHATLYWYQQILGQGPKLLIQFQNNGVVDDSQLPKDRFSAERLKGVDSTLKIQPAKLEDSAVYLCASSPAGSNQPQHFGDGTRLSIL.

J is TRBJ1-2 and V is TRBV9; 8 nucleotides line up with TRBD1. The CDR3 totals 14 residues. Losses at the gene ends were 5 bases for V and 3 bases for J; bases not matched to a gene: 6. Germline values: CDR1 SGDLS, CDR2 YYNGEE. DNA of the CDR3: TGTGCCAGCAGTGCGACAGGGGAGGACTATGGCTACACCTTC. Its translation is CASSATGEDYGYTF.

The CDR3 is CASSPPRGATLNTEAFF. In nucleotides, the CDR3 is TGTGCCAGTAGTCCCCCTAGGGGTGCTACCCTGAACACTGAAGCTTTCTTT. This chain joins TRBV19 and TRBJ1-1; weak D call: TRBD1 (5 bases). The CDR3 sequence is 17 residues long. Trimming shortened V by 5 bases and J by 0 bases, and 19 bases separated the two germline ends. Germline CDR1 and CDR2: LNHDA and SQIVND (reference sequence).

The sample holds a few counts of this clone. The genes are TRBV7-9 and TRBJ1-3; the match to TRBD1 covers 8 bases. The CDR3 length is 15 residues. Germline loops: CDR1 SEHNR, CDR2 FQNEAQ (reference sequence). Losses at the gene ends were 5 bases for V and 2 bases for J; bases not matched to a gene: 5. CDR3 in amino acids: CASSPGTGPGNTIYF. The CDR3 DNA is TGTGCCAGCAGCCCCGGGACAGGACCTGGAAACACCATATATTTT. Using reference TRBV7-9 and TRBJ1-3 for the parts outside the CDR3, the full variable domain is DTGVSQNPRHKITKRGQNVTFRCDPISEHNRLYWYRQTLGQGPEFLTYFQNEAQLEKSRLLSDRFSAERPKGSFSTLEIQRTEQGDSAMYLCASSPGTGPGNTIYFGEGSWLTVV.

DNA for the CDR3: TGTGCCAGCAGCCATGGAGGACTGGGGGGCACTGAAGCTTTCTTT. This sequence encodes CASSHGGLGGTEAFF. This chain connects TRBV5-6 to TRBJ1-1; perhaps TRBD1 as D (5 bases). Germline loops: CDR1 SGHDT, CDR2 YYEEEE. V dropped 4 bases and J dropped 4 bases, with 17 bases sitting between them. The CDR3 covers 15 residues.